This T cell receptor (beta chain) was recovered during a study of blood T cells in healthy people across ages. The CDR3 is 12 amino acids. Germline V CDR1 and CDR2: SQVTM, ANQGSEA. Trimming took off 5 bases at V and 6 bases at J, with 13 bases between the two ends. On this clonotype: Its cognate antigen is unknown.

The study's findings and limits: The unknown donor CMV status may have confounded expanded clonotype changes.

A second PCR of roughly 7 to 11 cycles used a sample-barcoded 5' primer and a J-beta primer mix. TCRdb passed the 5' RACE reads through MiXCR, listing each CDR3 protein once. The sample yields 850,000 to 1,300,000 distinct CDR3 sequences, 45% seen once. The TCR sequence derives from a woman aged 55 to 70 in good health. The sample taken for sequencing was blood. V usage is TRBV29-1 and J usage is TRBJ1-2; D remains ambiguous. The CDR3 region is CSVPTGLNGYTF. As DNA, the CDR3 is TGCAGCGTTCCAACCGGGTTGAATGGCTACACCTTC. Using reference TRBV29-1 and TRBJ1-2 for the parts outside the CDR3, the full variable domain is SAVISQKPSRDICQRGTSLTIQCQVDSQVTMMFWYRQQPGQSLTLIATANQGSEATYESGFVIDKFPISRPNLTFSTLTVSNMSPEDSSIYLCSVPTGLNGYTFGSGTRLTVV.